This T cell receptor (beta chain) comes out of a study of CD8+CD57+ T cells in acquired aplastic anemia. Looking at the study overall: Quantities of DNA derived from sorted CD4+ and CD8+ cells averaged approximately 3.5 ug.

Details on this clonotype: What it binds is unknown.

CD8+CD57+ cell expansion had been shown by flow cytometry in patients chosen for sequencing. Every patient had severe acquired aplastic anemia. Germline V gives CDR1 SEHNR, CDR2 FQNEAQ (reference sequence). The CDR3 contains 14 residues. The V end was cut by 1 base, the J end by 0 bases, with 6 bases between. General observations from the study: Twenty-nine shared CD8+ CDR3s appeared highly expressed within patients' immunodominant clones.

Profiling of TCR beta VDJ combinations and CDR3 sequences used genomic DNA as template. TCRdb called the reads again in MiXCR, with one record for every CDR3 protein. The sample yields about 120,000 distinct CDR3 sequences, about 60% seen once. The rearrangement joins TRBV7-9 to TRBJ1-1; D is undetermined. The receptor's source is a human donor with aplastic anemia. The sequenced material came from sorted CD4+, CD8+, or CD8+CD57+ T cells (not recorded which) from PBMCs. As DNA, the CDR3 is TGTGCCAGCAGCTTAGGCAGCATGAACACTGAAGCTTTCTTT. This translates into CASSLGSMNTEAFF.